The 2 T cell receptor beta chains given below trace back to one sample, sequenced in a study of T cell responses to AZD1222 COVID-19 vaccine. Sequenced by immunoSEQ multiplex PCR; TCRdb stores in-frame clones only, minus some. The repertoire holds some 130,000 clones, with 89% as singletons. The sequenced sample was peripheral blood, obtained on day 0 of AZD1222 vaccination. Receptors originate from an adult in good health.

This clone was observed a single time. This rearrangement joins TRBV5-5 to TRBJ2-7; D unclear. The CDR3 has 11 residues. Looked up from germline, CDR1 is SGHKS and CDR2 is YYEKEE (reference sequence). Trimming cost V 5 bases and J 1 base, with 4 bases left between them. The CDR3 reads CASRHSYEQYF. Written as DNA, the CDR3 is TGTGCCAGCAGACATTCCTACGAGCAGTACTTC.

The chain is built from TRBV6-4 and TRBJ1-5, with 10 positions matching TRBD1. V shed 2 bases, J shed 3 bases, and the junction held 13 bases outside the gene matches. Germline CDR1 reads MRHNA; CDR2 reads SNTAGT. This CDR3 has 19 amino acids. In nucleotides, the CDR3 is TGTGCCAGCAGTGACCCACCTAATGGGACAGGGGCCAACAATCAGCCCCAGCATTTT. It encodes CASSDPPNGTGANNQPQHF.